This is a list of T cell receptor beta chains from one sample in a study of blood T cell repertoires in COVID-19. Only in-frame clones appear in the TCRdb table, and some are missing; sequencing was by immunoSEQ multiplex PCR. The data show some 17,000 clones, 77% seen once. Sequencing was performed on peripheral blood. These receptors were taken from a man aged 65 to 85 with COVID-19, enrolled during active disease. CDR3s include the opening cysteine and the closing phenylalanine or tryptophan. A D gene is named only where the DNA matches it firmly. Expanded clones get a size class; other rows say once, few or many, or leave the size out.

clone size | J gene | V gene | D gene | CDR3 protein | CDR3 DNA
NA | TRBJ2-7 | TRBV7-9 | TRBD2 | CASSLVSLAGIYEQYF | TGTGCCAGCAGCTTAGTGTCCCTAGCGGGGATCTACGAGCAGTACTTC
NA | TRBJ1-2 | TRBV4-3 | NA | CASSQGLSGNYGYTF | TGCGCCAGCAGCCAAGGTTTATCCGGGAACTATGGCTACACCTTC
NA | TRBJ2-1 | TRBV29-1 | TRBD2 | CSVERQGGNEQFF | TGCAGCGTTGAGAGGCAGGGAGGGAATGAGCAGTTCTTC
NA | TRBJ2-5 | TRBV7-7 | TRBD2 | CASSLLGGGQETQYF | TGTGCCAGCAGCTTATTGGGCGGGGGCCAAGAGACCCAGTACTTC
NA | TRBJ1-2 | TRBV2 | NA | CASSPRGPYGYTF | TGTGCCAGCAGCCCCAGGGGACCCTATGGCTACACCTTC
NA | TRBJ1-5 | TRBV29-1 | TRBD1 | CSVALTGDRNQPQHF | TGCAGCGTTGCTTTGACAGGGGACCGCAATCAGCCCCAGCATTTT
NA | TRBJ1-5 | TRBV7-8 | TRBD1 | CASSLGQGNQPQHF | TGTGCCAGCAGCTTGGGACAGGGCAATCAGCCCCAGCATTTT
NA | TRBJ2-1 | TRBV7-7 | TRBD2 | CASSLAGNERQFF | TGTGCTAGCAGCTTAGCGGGCAACGAGAGACAGTTCTTC
NA | TRBJ2-1 | TRBV10-2 | NA | CASRGAGPYNEQFF | TGCGCCAGCAGAGGGGCGGGACCCTACAATGAGCAGTTCTTC
NA | TRBJ2-3 | TRBV28 | TRBD1 | CASSRSGTGRITDTQYF | TGTGCCAGCAGCCGATCCGGGACAGGGAGGATCACAGATACGCAGTATTTT
NA | TRBJ1-5 | TRBV6-5 | NA | CASSYRQAVGNQPQHF | TGTGCCAGCAGTTATAGACAAGCCGTAGGCAATCAGCCCCAGCATTTT
NA | TRBJ1-6 | TRBV6-5 | NA | CASSTGGLTSSPLHF | TGTGCCAGCAGCACCGGTGGGTTGACTAGTTCACCCCTCCACTTT
NA | TRBJ2-1 | TRBV4-2 | TRBD2 | CASSQPGLARDEQFF | TGTGCCAGCAGCCAACCAGGACTAGCGCGGGATGAGCAGTTCTTC
NA | TRBJ1-5 | TRBV19 | NA | CASDPTLRGQPQHF | TGTGCCAGTGACCCCACCCTCCGGGGGCAGCCCCAGCATTTT
NA | TRBJ1-5 | TRBV15 | NA | CATSSPSSGIGGRSNQPQHF | TGTGCCACCAGCAGTCCCTCCTCAGGCATCGGGGGAAGAAGCAATCAGCCCCAGCATTTT
NA | TRBJ2-5 | TRBV29-1 | NA | CSVLKTEKETQYF | TGCAGCGTTCTAAAGACAGAGAAAGAGACCCAGTACTTC
NA | TRBJ1-1 | TRBV14 | NA | CASSQVGRTHEAFF | TGTGCCAGCAGCCAAGTGGGCCGTACGCATGAAGCTTTCTTT
NA | TRBJ1-5 | TRBV2 | TRBD1 | CASSGRKGASNQPQHF | TGTGCCAGCAGTGGCCGTAAGGGGGCTAGCAATCAGCCCCAGCATTTT
NA | TRBJ1-2 | TRBV5-1 | NA | CASNPGGRNYGYTF | TGCGCCAGCAACCCGGGAGGCAGAAACTATGGCTACACCTTC
medium-sized | TRBJ2-5 | TRBV7-9 | TRBD1 | CASSQTGYSETQYF | TGTGCCAGCAGTCAGACAGGGTATTCGGAGACCCAGTACTTC
NA | TRBJ2-5 | TRBV11-2 | TRBD2 | CASSRTLAGGRETQYF | TGTGCCAGCAGCAGAACCCTAGCGGGAGGGAGGGAGACCCAGTACTTC
NA | TRBJ2-7 | TRBV28 | NA | CASSLGGSRYEQYF | TGTGCCAGCAGTTTAGGGGGGAGCAGGTACGAGCAGTACTTC
once | TRBJ1-2 | TRBV12-3/TRBV12-4 | NA | CASSRRIYGYTF | TGTGCCAGCAGTAGGAGGATCTATGGCTACACCTTC
NA | TRBJ2-7 | TRBV19 | NA | CASSKIDTRYEQYF | TGTGCCAGTAGTAAAATCGACACCCGCTACGAGCAGTACTTC
once | TRBJ2-7 | TRBV3-1/TRBV3-2 | TRBD1 | CASSQRGQTYEQYF | TGTGCCAGCAGCCAGAGGGGACAGACCTACGAGCAGTACTTC
NA | TRBJ1-2 | TRBV4-1 | NA | CASSLPGVYGYTF | TGCGCCAGCAGTCTACCAGGGGTTTATGGCTACACCTTC
NA | TRBJ2-5 | TRBV7-2 | TRBD2 | CASSLALRGDQETQYF | TGTGCCAGCAGCTTAGCGCTGCGGGGGGACCAAGAGACCCAGTACTTC
NA | TRBJ1-4 | TRBV14 | NA | CASSQSGKLFF | TGTGCCAGCAGCCAATCAGGAAAACTGTTTTTT
NA | TRBJ2-1 | TRBV6-5 | NA | CASTPEGNEQFF | TGTGCCAGCACCCCTGAGGGAAATGAGCAGTTCTTC